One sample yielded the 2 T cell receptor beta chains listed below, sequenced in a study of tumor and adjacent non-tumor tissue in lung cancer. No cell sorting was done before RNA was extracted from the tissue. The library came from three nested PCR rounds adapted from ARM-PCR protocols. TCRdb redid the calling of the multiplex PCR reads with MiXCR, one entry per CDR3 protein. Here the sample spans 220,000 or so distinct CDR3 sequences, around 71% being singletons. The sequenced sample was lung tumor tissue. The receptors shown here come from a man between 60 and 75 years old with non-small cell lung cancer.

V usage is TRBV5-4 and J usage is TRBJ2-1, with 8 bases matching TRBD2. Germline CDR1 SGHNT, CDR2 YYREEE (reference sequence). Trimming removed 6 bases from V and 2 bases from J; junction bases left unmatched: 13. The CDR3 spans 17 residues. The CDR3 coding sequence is TGTGCCAGCATCAACGGGGGGGGAGTAGGCCCCTACAATGAGCAGTTCTTC. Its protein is CASINGGGVGPYNEQFF.

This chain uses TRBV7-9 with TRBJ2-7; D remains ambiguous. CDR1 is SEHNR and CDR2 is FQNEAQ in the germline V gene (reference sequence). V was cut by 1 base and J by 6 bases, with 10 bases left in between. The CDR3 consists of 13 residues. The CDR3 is CASSLEFPSEQYF. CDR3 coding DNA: TGTGCCAGCAGCTTAGAATTCCCCTCCGAGCAGTACTTC. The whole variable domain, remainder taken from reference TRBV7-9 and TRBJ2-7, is DTGVSQNPRHKITKRGQNVTFRCDPISEHNRLYWYRQTLGQGPEFLTYFQNEAQLEKSRLLSDRFSAERPKGSFSTLEIQRTEQGDSAMYLCASSLEFPSEQYFGPGTRLTVT.